This T cell receptor beta chain derives from a study of cytomegalovirus exposure and HLA in healthy donors. Study-wide results and limits: The study found most TCR sequences rare, yet found some public TCRs in many donors. Researchers counted over 150 TCR beta chains as cytomegalovirus-associated.

Germline values: CDR1 SNHLY, CDR2 FYNNEI. The CDR3 contains 16 residues. Trimming cost V 7 bases and J 4 bases, with 20 bases left between them. Both 60 Vbeta primers and 13 Jbeta primers went into the PCR. TCRdb's copy holds only in-frame clones and misses some; the assay was immunoSEQ multiplex PCR. The data show fewer than 150,000 clones, with approximately 80% seen just once and about 5% held by the top ten. This clone was counted a few times. What it binds is not known. The receptor was isolated from a man aged 50 or older in good health and CMV-seropositive. Sample: PBMCs. This chain uses TRBV2 with TRBJ2-1; D gene ambiguous. CDR3 bases: TGTGCCAGCACCGCTACCGGGTTAAGTGGGTACAATGAGCAGTTCTTC. It specifies CASTATGLSGYNEQFF.